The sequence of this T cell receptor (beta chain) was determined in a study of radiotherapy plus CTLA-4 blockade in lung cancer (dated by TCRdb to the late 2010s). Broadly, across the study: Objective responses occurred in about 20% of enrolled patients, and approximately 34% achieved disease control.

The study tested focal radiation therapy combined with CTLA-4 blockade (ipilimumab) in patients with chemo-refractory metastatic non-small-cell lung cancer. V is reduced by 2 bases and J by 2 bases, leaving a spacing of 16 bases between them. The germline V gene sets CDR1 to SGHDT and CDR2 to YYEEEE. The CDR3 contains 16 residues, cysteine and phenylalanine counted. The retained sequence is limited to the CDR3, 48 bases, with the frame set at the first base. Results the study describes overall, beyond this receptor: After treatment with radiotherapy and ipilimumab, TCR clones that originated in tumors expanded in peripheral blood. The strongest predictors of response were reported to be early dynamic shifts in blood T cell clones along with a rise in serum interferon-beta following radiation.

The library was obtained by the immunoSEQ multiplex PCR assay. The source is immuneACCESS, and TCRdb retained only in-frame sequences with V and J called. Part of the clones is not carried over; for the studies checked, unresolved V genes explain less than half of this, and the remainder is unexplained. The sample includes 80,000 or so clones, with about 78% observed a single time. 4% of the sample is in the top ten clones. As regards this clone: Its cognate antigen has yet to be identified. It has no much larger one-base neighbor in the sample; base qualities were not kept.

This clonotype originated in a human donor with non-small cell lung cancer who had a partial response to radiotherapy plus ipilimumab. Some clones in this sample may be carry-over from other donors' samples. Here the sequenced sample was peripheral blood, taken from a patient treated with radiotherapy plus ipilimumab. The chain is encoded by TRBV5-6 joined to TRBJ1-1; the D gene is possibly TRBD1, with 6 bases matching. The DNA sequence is TGTGCCAGCAGCTTAGACCTAACAGGGATAAACACTGAAGCTTTCTTT. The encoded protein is CASSLDLTGINTEAFF.